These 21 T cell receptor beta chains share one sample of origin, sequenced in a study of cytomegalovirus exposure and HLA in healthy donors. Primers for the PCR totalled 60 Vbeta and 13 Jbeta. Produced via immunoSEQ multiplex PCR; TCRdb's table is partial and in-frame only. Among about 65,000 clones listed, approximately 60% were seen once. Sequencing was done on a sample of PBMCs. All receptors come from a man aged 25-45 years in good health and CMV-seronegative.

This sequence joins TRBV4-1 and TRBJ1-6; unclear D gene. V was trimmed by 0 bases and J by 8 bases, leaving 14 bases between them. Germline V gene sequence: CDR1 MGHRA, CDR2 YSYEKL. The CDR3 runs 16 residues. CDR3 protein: CASSQDHANLDSPLHF. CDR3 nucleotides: TGCGCCAGCAGCCAAGATCATGCGAATCTGGATTCACCCCTCCACTTT.

The CDR3: CASSLTGTLGNQPQHF. The DNA for the CDR3 is TGTGCCAGCAGCTTAACCGGGACACTAGGCAATCAGCCCCAGCATTTT. This chain joins TRBV7-2 and TRBJ1-5, with TRBD1 as a possible D gene (6 bases). CDR3 length equals 16 residues. Germline assignment: CDR1 SGHTA and CDR2 FQGNSA. V was trimmed by 2 bases and J by 2 bases, leaving 13 bases between them. The whole variable domain, remainder taken from reference TRBV7-2 and TRBJ1-5, is GAGVSQSPSNKVTEKGKDVELRCDPISGHTALYWYRQSLGQGLEFLIYFQGNSAPDKSGLPSDRFSAERTGGSVSTLTIQRTQQEDSAVYLCASSLTGTLGNQPQHFGDGTRLSIL.

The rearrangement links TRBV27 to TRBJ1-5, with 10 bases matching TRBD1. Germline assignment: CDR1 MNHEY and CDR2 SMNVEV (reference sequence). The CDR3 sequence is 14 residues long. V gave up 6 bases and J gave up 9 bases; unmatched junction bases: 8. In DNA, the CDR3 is TGTGCCAGCAGAAAAGGGACAGGGGTTATGCCCCAGCATTTT. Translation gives CASRKGTGVMPQHF.

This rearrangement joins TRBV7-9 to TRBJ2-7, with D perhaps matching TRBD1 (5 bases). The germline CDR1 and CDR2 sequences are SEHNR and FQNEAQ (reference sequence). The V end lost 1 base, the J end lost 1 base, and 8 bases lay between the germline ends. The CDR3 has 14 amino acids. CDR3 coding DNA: TGTGCCAGCAGCTTAGGGGGCGATTCCTACGAGCAGTACTTC. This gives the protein CASSLGGDSYEQYF.

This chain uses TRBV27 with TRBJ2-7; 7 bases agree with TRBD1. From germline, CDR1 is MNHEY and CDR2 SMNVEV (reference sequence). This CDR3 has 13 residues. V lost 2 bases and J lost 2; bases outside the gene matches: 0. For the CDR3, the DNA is TGTGCCAGCAGTTTACAGGGGGCCTACGAGCAGTACTTC. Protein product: CASSLQGAYEQYF.

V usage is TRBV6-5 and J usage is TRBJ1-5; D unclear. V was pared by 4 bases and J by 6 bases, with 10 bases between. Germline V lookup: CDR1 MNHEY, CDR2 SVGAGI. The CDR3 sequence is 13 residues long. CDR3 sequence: CASSWSSGQPQHF. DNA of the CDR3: TGTGCCAGCAGTTGGTCGTCAGGTCAGCCCCAGCATTTT.

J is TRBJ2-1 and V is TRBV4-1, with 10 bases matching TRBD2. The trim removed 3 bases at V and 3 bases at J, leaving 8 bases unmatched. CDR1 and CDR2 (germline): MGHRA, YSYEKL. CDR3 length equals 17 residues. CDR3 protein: CASSHHERGGFYNEQFF. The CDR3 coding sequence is TGCGCCAGCAGCCACCATGAGCGGGGGGGATTCTACAATGAGCAGTTCTTC.

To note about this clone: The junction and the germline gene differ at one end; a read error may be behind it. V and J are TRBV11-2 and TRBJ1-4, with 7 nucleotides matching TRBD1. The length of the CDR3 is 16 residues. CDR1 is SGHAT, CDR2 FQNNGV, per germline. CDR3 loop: CASSLDSGTVNEKLFF. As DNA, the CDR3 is TGTGCCAGCAGCCTAGATTCCGGGACAGTCAATGAAAAACTGTTTTTT.

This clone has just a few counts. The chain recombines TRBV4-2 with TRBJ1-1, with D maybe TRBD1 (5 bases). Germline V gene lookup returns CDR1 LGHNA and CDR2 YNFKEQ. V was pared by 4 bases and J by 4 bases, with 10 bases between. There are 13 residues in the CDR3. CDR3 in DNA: TGTGCCAGCAGCCCTCCGGGGGTCACTGAAGCTTTCTTT. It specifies CASSPPGVTEAFF.

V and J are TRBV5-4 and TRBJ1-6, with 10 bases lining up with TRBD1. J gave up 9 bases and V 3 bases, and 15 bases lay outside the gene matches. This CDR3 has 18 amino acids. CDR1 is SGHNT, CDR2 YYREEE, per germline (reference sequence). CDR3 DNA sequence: TGTGCCAGCAGCTCCCCGGGACAGGGGAGTTTGCGGAGTTCACCCCTCCACTTT. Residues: CASSSPGQGSLRSSPLHF.

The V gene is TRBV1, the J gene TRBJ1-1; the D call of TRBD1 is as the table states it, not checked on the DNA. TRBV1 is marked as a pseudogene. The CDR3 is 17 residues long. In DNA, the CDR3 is TGCACCAGCAGCCAAGACCCTCGGCCGGCAGGGCCCACTGAAGCTTTCTTT. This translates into CTSSQDPRPAGPTEAFF.

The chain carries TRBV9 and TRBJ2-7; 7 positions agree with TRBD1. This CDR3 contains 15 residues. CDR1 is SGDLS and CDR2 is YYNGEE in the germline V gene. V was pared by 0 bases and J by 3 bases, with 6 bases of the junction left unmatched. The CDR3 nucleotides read TGTGCCAGCAGCGTAGCTCCGGGACAGAACTACGAGCAGTACTTC. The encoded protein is CASSVAPGQNYEQYF.

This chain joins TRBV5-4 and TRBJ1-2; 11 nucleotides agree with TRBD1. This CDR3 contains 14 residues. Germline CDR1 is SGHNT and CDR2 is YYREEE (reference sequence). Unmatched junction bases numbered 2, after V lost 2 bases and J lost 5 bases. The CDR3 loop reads CASSFGTGGYGYTF. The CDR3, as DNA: TGTGCCAGCAGCTTCGGGACAGGGGGTTATGGCTACACCTTC.

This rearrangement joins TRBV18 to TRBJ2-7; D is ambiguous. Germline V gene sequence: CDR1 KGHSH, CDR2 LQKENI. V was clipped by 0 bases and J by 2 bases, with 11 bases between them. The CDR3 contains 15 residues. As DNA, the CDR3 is TGTGCCAGCTCACCACCGGGCCTAACGGCCTACGAGCAGTACTTC. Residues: CASSPPGLTAYEQYF.

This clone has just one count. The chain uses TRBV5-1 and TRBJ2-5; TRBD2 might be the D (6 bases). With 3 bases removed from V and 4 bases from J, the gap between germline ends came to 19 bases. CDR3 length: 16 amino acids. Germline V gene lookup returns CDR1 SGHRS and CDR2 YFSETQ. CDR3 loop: CASSWNGGSDGETQYF. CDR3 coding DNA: TGCGCCAGCAGCTGGAATGGAGGGTCGGACGGAGAGACCCAGTACTTC.

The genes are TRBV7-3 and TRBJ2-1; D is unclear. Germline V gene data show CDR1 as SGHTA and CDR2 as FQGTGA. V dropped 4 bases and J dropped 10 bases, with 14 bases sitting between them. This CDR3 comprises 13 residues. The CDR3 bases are TGTGCCAGCAGCTACGAACCGGGTCCCGAGCAGTTCTTC. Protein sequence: CASSYEPGPEQFF.

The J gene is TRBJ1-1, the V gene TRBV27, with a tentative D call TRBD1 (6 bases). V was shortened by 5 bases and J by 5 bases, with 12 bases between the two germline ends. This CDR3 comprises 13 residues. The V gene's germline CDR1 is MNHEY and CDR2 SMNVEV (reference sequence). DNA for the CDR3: TGTGCCAGCAGTACAAACAGGGAAACTGAAGCTTTCTTT. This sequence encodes CASSTNRETEAFF.

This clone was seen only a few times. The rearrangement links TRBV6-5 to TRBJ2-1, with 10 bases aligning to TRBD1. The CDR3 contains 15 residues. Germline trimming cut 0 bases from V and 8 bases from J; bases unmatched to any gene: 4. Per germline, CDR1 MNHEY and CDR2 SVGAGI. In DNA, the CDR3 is TGTGCCAGCAGTTACTCGGACAGGGGGTCGGATGAGCAGTTCTTC. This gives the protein CASSYSDRGSDEQFF.

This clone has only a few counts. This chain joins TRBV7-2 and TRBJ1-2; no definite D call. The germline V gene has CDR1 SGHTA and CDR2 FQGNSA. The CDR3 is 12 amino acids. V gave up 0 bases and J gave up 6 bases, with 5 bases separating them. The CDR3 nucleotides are TGTGCCAGCAGCTTAGCCGGGAATGGCTACACCTTC. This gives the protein CASSLAGNGYTF.

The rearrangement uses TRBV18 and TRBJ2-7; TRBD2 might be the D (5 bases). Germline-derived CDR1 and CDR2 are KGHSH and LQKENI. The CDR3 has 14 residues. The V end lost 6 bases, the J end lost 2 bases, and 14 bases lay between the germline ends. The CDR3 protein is CASSTRDVPYEQYF. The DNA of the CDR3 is TGTGCCAGCTCCACCCGGGATGTGCCCTACGAGCAGTACTTC.

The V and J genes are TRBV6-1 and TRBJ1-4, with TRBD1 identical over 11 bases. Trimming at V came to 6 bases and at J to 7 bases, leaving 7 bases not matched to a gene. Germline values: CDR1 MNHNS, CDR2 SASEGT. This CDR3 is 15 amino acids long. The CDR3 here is CASREDRGLGEKLFF. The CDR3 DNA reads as TGTGCCAGCAGGGAGGACAGGGGGCTAGGTGAAAAACTGTTTTTT.